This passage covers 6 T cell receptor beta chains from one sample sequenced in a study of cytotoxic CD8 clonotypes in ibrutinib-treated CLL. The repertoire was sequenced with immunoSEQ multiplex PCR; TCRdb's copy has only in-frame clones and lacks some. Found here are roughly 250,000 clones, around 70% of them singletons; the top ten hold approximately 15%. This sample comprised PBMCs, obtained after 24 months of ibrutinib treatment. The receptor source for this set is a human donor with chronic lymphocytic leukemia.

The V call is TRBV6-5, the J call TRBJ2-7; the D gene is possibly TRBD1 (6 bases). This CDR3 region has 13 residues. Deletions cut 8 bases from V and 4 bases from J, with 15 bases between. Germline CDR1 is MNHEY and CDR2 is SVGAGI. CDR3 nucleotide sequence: TGTGCCAGCGTTGGGCAGGGGCTGTACGAGCAGTACTTC. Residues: CASVGQGLYEQYF.

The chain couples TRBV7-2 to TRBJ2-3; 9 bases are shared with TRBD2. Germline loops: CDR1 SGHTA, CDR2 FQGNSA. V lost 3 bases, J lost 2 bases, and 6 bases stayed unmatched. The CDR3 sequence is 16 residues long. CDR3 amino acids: CASSFLSGSDTDTQYF. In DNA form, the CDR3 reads TGTGCCAGCAGCTTCCTTAGCGGGAGTGACACAGATACGCAGTATTTT.

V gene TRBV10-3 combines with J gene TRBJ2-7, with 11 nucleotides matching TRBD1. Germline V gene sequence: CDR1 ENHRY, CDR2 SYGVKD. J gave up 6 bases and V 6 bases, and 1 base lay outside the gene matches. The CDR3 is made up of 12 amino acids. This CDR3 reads CAIRDRGREQYF. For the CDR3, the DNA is TGTGCCATCAGGGACAGGGGGCGCGAGCAGTACTTC.

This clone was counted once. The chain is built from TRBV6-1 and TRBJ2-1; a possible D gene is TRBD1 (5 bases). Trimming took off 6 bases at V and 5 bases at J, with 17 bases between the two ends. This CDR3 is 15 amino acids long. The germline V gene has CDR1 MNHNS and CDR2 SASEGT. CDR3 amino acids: CASSSRGLSHNEQFF. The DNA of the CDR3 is TGTGCCAGCAGCTCAAGGGGCCTATCCCACAATGAGCAGTTCTTC.

The CDR3 sequence: CSVGDRGRTDTQYF. The CDR3 coding sequence is TGCAGCGTGGGCGACAGGGGGCGCACAGATACGCAGTATTTT. The chain employs TRBV29-1 and TRBJ2-3, with TRBD1 matching over 10 bases. Germline lookup yields CDR1 SQVTM and CDR2 ANQGSEA. V lost 6 bases to trimming and J lost 1 base; unmatched junction nucleotides: 4. The CDR3 covers 14 residues.

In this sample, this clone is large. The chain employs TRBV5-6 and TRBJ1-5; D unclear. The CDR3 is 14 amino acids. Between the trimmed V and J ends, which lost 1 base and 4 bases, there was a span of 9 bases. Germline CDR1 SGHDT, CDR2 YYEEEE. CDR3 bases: TGTGCCAGCAGCTTGCTTGGAGGGAATCAGCCCCAGCATTTT. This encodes CASSLLGGNQPQHF.